Listed below are T cell receptor beta chains from one sample, sequenced in a study of blood T cell repertoires in COVID-19. The assay was immunoSEQ multiplex PCR, and TCRdb's table has in-frame clones only and misses some. Of 300,000 to 350,000 clones in the sample, 90% were seen once. Sequencing was performed on PBMCs or T cells enriched from blood (not recorded which). These receptor sequences come from a woman aged 25 to 39 who had been exposed to COVID-19. Each CDR3 is given with its conserved first and last residue. D genes are given only for firm matches. For some rows the clone size is stated as once, few or many, or as a class when expanded; others skip it.

j_gene | v_gene | d_gene | abundance | CDR3nt | CDR3aa
TRBJ1-5 | TRBV29-1 | NA | NA | TGCAGCGTTGAACTGGCGGAGGGAGGGCAGCCCCAGCATTTT | CSVELAEGGQPQHF
TRBJ1-2 | TRBV11-2 | TRBD1 | NA | TGTGCCAGCAGCGTGGACAGGGTGTCTGGCGGCTACACCTTC | CASSVDRVSGGYTF
TRBJ1-5 | TRBV6-5 | NA | NA | TGTGCCAGCAGCTGGCGGGGTATCAATCAGCCCCAGCATTTT | CASSWRGINQPQHF
TRBJ1-2 | TRBV4-3 | NA | NA | TGCGCCAGCAGCCAAGATGCCGCAGGGCTCTATGGCTACACCTTC | CASSQDAAGLYGYTF
TRBJ1-2 | TRBV7-3 | TRBD1 | once | TGTGCCAGCCCTAATCCGGGACAGGGGATCTATGGCTACACCTTC | CASPNPGQGIYGYTF
TRBJ2-7 | TRBV5-1 | TRBD1 | NA | TGCGCCAGCAGGAATGGGGGGACAGGGACCTACGAGCAGTACTTC | CASRNGGTGTYEQYF
TRBJ1-1 | TRBV10-3 | NA | medium-sized | TGTGCCATCACCCCCCGGGGAGGGCCTAACACTGAAGCTTTCTTT | CAITPRGGPNTEAFF
TRBJ2-5 | TRBV5-4 | NA | NA | TGTGCCAGCAGCCAACGAGGGCTGGAGACCCAGTACTTC | CASSQRGLETQYF
TRBJ2-1 | TRBV5-4 | TRBD1 | NA | TGTGCCAGCAGCTTGGACCAACAGGGGGGCAATGAGCAGTTCTTC | CASSLDQQGGNEQFF
TRBJ2-6 | TRBV10-3 | NA | NA | TGTGCCATCAGTGAGTCCTTTGGCCGAGAGACAGACTCTGGGGCCAACGTCCTGACTTTC | CAISESFGRETDSGANVLTF
TRBJ1-6 | TRBV27 | NA | NA | TGTGCCAGCAGTCCCCATGTAGGGGGAGGGAGTTCACCCCTCCACTTT | CASSPHVGGGSSPLHF
TRBJ1-6 | TRBV19 | NA | NA | TGTGCCAGTAGTATAGATCGGGCAGGGGTATCACCCCTCCACTTT | CASSIDRAGVSPLHF
TRBJ2-4 | TRBV30 | NA | NA | TGTGCCTGGGACACAGGTGGCAGCATTCAGTACTTC | CAWDTGGSIQYF
TRBJ1-2 | TRBV27 | NA | NA | TGTGCCAGCAGTTTCGGGGGAGGCTATGGCTACACCTTC | CASSFGGGYGYTF
TRBJ2-1 | TRBV27 | TRBD2 | NA | TGTGCCAGCAGGGGGACTAGCGGCGCCGGGAGCTCCTACAATGAGCAGTTCTTC | CASRGTSGAGSSYNEQFF
TRBJ2-7 | TRBV10-3 | NA | NA | TGTGCCATCAGTGAATCTAGCGTCCACGAGCAGTACTTC | CAISESSVHEQYF
TRBJ1-1 | TRBV6-5 | NA | NA | TGTGCCAGCAGCTTGGACCAAGGGGTCACTGAAGCTTTCTTT | CASSLDQGVTEAFF
TRBJ1-2 | TRBV12-5 | NA | NA | TGTGCTAGTGGTTTGGTACGGACTCTCTCCTATGGCTACACCTTC | CASGLVRTLSYGYTF
TRBJ2-1 | TRBV27 | NA | few | TGTGCCAGCAGCCCCGGGTCTTCCTACAATGAGCAGTTCTTC | CASSPGSSYNEQFF
TRBJ1-2 | TRBV6-4 | TRBD1 | NA | TGTGCCAGCAGAGCGACAGGGGGAGGCTATGGCTACACCTTC | CASRATGGGYGYTF
TRBJ1-2 | TRBV12-3/TRBV12-4 | NA | NA | TGTGCCAGCAGTATCGGGTATGGCTACACCTTC | CASSIGYGYTF
TRBJ2-6 | TRBV7-9 | NA | NA | TGTGCCAGCAGCCACCGTTTGGGGGGGCGGGTAACTGGGGCCAACGTCCTGACTTTC | CASSHRLGGRVTGANVLTF
TRBJ2-3 | TRBV18 | NA | NA | TGTGCCAGCTCACCACCGGGGACACAACCCCAGGGGAATACGCAGTATTTT | CASSPPGTQPQGNTQYF
TRBJ1-3 | TRBV6-5 | NA | NA | TGTGCCAGCAGGAGCCCTGGAAACACCATATATTTT | CASRSPGNTIYF
TRBJ1-5 | TRBV19 | NA | NA | TGTGCCAGTAATCTAGGGGCCCGTTCATTAAATCAGCCCCAGCATTTT | CASNLGARSLNQPQHF